These 18 T cell receptor beta chains were all obtained from the same sample, sequenced in a study of tumor-infiltrating lymphocytes in primary liver carcinoma. Reverse transcription of 500 ng total RNA with a constant-region primer produced TCR beta cDNA. Nested multiplex PCR, run for three rounds with slightly modified ARM-PCR, yielded TCR beta libraries. Use of TRBV1-TRBV30 forward primers with a C-beta reverse primer characterized the first two PCR rounds, which lasted around 9 cycles each. One entry per CDR3 protein results from TCRdb running MiXCR on the multiplex PCR reads. Among approximately 30,000 distinct CDR3 sequences listed, around 66% were seen once. Between about 17 and 34 mg of unsorted bulk tissue served as the source from which RNA and DNA were co-extracted. Specimen: liver tumor tissue from sampling region 3. Subset reported: tumor region T3, left-lateral pole. Receptors originate from a woman under 40 with primary liver carcinoma and hepatitis B virus infection.

By share, this clonotype ranks as medium-sized. The CDR3 sequence is CASSRLGAGNEQFF. CDR3 coding DNA: TGTGCCAGCAGCCGTTTAGGAGCTGGCAATGAGCAGTTCTTC. The gene calls are TRBV6-5 and TRBJ2-1; D remains ambiguous. The CDR3 spans 14 residues. Trimming took off 6 bases at V and 6 bases at J, with 15 bases between the two ends. Germline V gene sequence: CDR1 MNHEY, CDR2 SVGAGI.

The chain joins TRBV24-1 to TRBJ2-3, with D possibly TRBD1 on 6 matching bases. This CDR3 is built from 17 residues. Germline-derived CDR1 and CDR2 are KGHDR and SFDVKD. The CDR3 here is CPISDGIGTTPGDTQYF. The CDR3 bases are TGTCCCATCAGTGATGGTATAGGGACAACCCCCGGAGATACGCAGTATTTT.

This rearrangement joins TRBV28 to TRBJ2-1; tentative D call: TRBD2 (5 bases). The CDR3 consists of 14 residues. Germline CDR1 reads MDHEN; CDR2 reads SYDVKM. Trimming stripped 8 bases from V and 0 bases from J, with 11 bases between. The CDR3 region has the DNA TGTGCCAGCGGACTGTACTCCTCCTACAATGAGCAGTTCTTC. This codes for CASGLYSSYNEQFF.

Points on this clonotype: This CDR3 is missing its conserved last phenylalanine or tryptophan, likely due to a read error. This rearrangement joins TRBV28 to TRBJ2-7; D is unclear. CDR3 length: 13 amino acids. Germline V gives CDR1 MDHEN, CDR2 SYDVKM. CDR3 region: CASSLGIVYVQYL. For the CDR3, the DNA is TGTGCCAGCAGTTTAGGGATAGTCTACGTGCAGTACCTC.

This chain joins TRBV4-1 and TRBJ2-7; D is perhaps TRBD2 (5 bases). The CDR3 has 16 residues. Germline loops: CDR1 MGHRA, CDR2 YSYEKL. V lost 4 bases and J lost 2, with 18 bases in between. The CDR3 reads CASSPRSGMPPYEQYF. CDR3 coding DNA: TGCGCCAGCAGCCCCCGCTCCGGGATGCCTCCCTACGAGCAGTACTTC.

Only one count was recorded for this clonotype. The chain uses TRBV29-1 and TRBJ2-1, with D unresolved. This CDR3 is 13 amino acids long. V shed 6 bases and J shed 13 bases, with 22 bases lying between them. CDR1 SQVTM and CDR2 ANQGSEA come from the germline V gene. CDR3 loop: CSVDRLAATEQFF. The CDR3 DNA reads as TGCAGCGTGGATAGACTGGCCGCGACTGAACAGTTCTTC.

About this clonotype: No conserved phenylalanine or tryptophan ends this CDR3, so it is likely a read error. It is unclear where the CDR3 begins or ends on the DNA, so no DNA is shown, and the CDR3 is as TCRdb lists it. The chain combines TRBV5-4 with TRBJ1-1; TRBD1 is the table's D call, not checked against the DNA. The CDR3 length equals 15 residues, ends included. Germline loops: CDR1 SGHNT, CDR2 YYREEE (reference sequence). The CDR3: CASSWSGVEYTEAFL.

Notes on this clonotype: This is likely a read error, given that the CDR3 carries no conserved phenylalanine or tryptophan at its end. The V call is TRBV24-1, the J call TRBJ2-6, with TRBD1 as a possible D gene (5 bases). The CDR3 extends over 13 amino acids. V gave up 7 bases and J gave up 4 bases, with 7 bases separating them. Per germline, CDR1 KGHDR and CDR2 SFDVKD. CDR3 sequence (DNA): TGTGCCACCAGAGGGGTCGGGGCCAACGTCCTGACTCTC. Translating gives CATRGVGANVLTL.

With regard to this clonotype: The junction and the germline gene differ at one end; a read error may be behind it. The V gene is TRBV11-3, the J gene TRBJ2-1, with D possibly matching TRBD2 (6 bases). In germline, CDR1 is SGHNT, CDR2 YENEEA. The CDR3 spans 14 residues. In nucleotides, the CDR3 is TGTACCAGCAGCTTAGGCGGGATCACTAATGAGCAGTTCTTC. The encoded protein is CTSSLGGITNEQFF.

This clonotype was detected many times. The chain employs TRBV11-2 and TRBJ2-7, with D possibly being TRBD1 (5 bases). The CDR3 is 12 amino acids. V was trimmed by 3 bases and J by 6 bases, leaving 9 bases between them. Germline assignment: CDR1 SGHAT and CDR2 FQNNGV. As DNA, the CDR3 is TGTGCCAGCAGCTTGGGGCTGGGCGAGCAGTACTTC. Protein sequence: CASSLGLGEQYF.

In regard to this clonotype: A much larger clone lies a single base off, so this may be a read error. The conserved phenylalanine or tryptophan normally closing the CDR3 is absent here, so this likely arose from a read error. The chain links TRBV11-3 to TRBJ2-1, with D maybe TRBD2 (5 bases). The CDR3 runs to 13 residues. Germline assignment: CDR1 SGHNT and CDR2 YENEEA. V lost 5 bases and J lost 5, with 10 bases in between. The CDR3 protein is CASSRGSNNEQFL. DNA of the CDR3: TGTGCCAGCAGCCGGGGATCTAACAATGAGCAGTTCCTC.

At least ten counts were recorded for this clonotype. Sequence at one end of the junction differs from germline and may be a read error. This chain connects TRBV11-1 to TRBJ2-7; 7 bases match TRBD1. Germline CDR1 and CDR2: SGHAT and FQDESV (reference sequence). This CDR3 contains 13 residues. The CDR3, as DNA: TGTGCCAGCAGCTTCGGGGACAGCTACGAACAGTACTTC. Protein: CASSFGDSYEQYF.

In the case of this clonotype: Since no conserved phenylalanine or tryptophan closes the CDR3, a read error is the likely cause. The CDR3 DNA reads as TGTGCCAGCAGCTTATTTGCGGGAGGTTACACAGATACGCAGTATATT. Amino acid sequence: CASSLFAGGYTDTQYI. This rearrangement joins TRBV7-9 to TRBJ2-3; 8 positions agree with TRBD2. CDR3 size: 16 residues. Germline V CDR1 and CDR2: SEHNR, FQNEAQ (reference sequence). V shed 2 bases, J shed 2 bases, and the junction held 6 bases outside the gene matches.

In the case of this clonotype: A junction end diverges from the germline sequence, so it may reflect a read error. J is TRBJ2-3 and V is TRBV11-2; TRBD1 matches at 8 bases. Germline assignment: CDR1 SGHAT and CDR2 FQNNGV. The CDR3 is 14 amino acids. CDR3 sequence: CASSRQGAGDTHYF. CDR3 bases: TGTGCCAGCAGCCGGCAGGGGGCAGGTGATACGCACTATTTT.

The CDR3 DNA is TGTGCCAGCAGTCCGGACTCGAGATATAGGGCACAGTTCTTC. This encodes CASSPDSRYRAQFF. The genes are TRBV11-2 and TRBJ2-1, with D possibly matching TRBD2 (5 bases). V was cut by 6 bases and J by 13 bases, with 22 bases left in between. The CDR3 extends over 14 amino acids. From germline, CDR1 is SGHAT and CDR2 FQNNGV.

This clonotype appeared a single time. The chain is built from TRBV6-6 and TRBJ2-6; D remains ambiguous. The CDR3 spans 15 residues. Germline V gene sequence: CDR1 MNHNY, CDR2 SVGAGI (reference sequence). The V end was cut by 9 bases, the J end by 0 bases, with 12 bases between. The CDR3 DNA reads TGTGCCAGTACTTACGAACACTCTGGGGCCAACGTCCTGACTTTC. This gives the protein CASTYEHSGANVLTF.

About this clonotype: Since the CDR3 does not end with the conserved phenylalanine or tryptophan, this likely comes from a read error. The chain is built from TRBV11-2 and TRBJ2-7, with D perhaps TRBD2 (7 bases). This CDR3 contains 14 residues. CDR1 and CDR2 (germline): SGHAT, FQNNGV. The germline V and J ends were trimmed by 8 bases and 6 bases, with 20 bases remaining between them. This chain's CDR3 is CASGSVGGLGEQYL. The CDR3 nucleotides are TGTGCCAGCGGCTCAGTGGGGGGGCTTGGCGAGCAGTACTTA.

As regards this clonotype: At one end, the junction sequence differs from germline, possibly due to a read error. DNA for the CDR3: TGTACCAGCAGCATGACAGGGGGCAGGAGCAATGAGCAGTTCTTC. Encoded protein: CTSSMTGGRSNEQFF. V is TRBV12-3 or TRBV12-4 and J is TRBJ2-1; TRBD1 matches at 10 bases. This CDR3 is built from 15 residues.